This T cell receptor (beta chain) was profiled in a study of T cell changes during pregnancy in multiple sclerosis. Libraries were prepared by immunoSEQ multiplex PCR; TCRdb keeps only in-frame clonotypes and omits some of them. The data hold 50,000 or so clones, with 85% to 95% observed a single time. V lost 6 bases to trimming and J lost 3 bases, with 12 bases between them. CDR3 length: 13 residues. CDR1 is SEHNR, CDR2 FQNEAQ, per germline (reference sequence). The V and J genes are TRBV7-9 and TRBJ2-7; D might be TRBD2 (5 bases). Source: CD8+ T cells from peripheral blood mononuclear cells, taken in the first trimester of pregnancy. The receptor's source is a female donor with multiple sclerosis, enrolled in a pregnancy study. CDR3 in DNA: TGTGCCAGCAGGAGTCTAGCAAACTACGAGCAGTACTTC. Translating it yields CASRSLANYEQYF.